This entry concerns a single T cell receptor (beta chain). Per the original data handling: Estimates of nucleated cell counts were drawn from the amplification of reference gene primers. Assay used: immunoSEQ multiplex PCR; TCRdb lists only in-frame clones, some missing. V and J calls and clone size are given by that table; D and trimming were obtained from the DNA. Of some 90,000 clones listed, about 71% are singletons. Trimming cost V 2 bases and J 10 bases, with 13 bases left between them. This CDR3 has 13 residues. Looked up from germline, CDR1 is SGHDN and CDR2 is FVKESK. The data were taken from a study of blood T cell repertoires in COVID-19.

The sequenced sample consisted of peripheral blood. The genes are TRBV14 and TRBJ2-3; D is perhaps TRBD1 (5 bases). The clonotype comes from a woman aged 55-69 years in a cohort sampled during active or convalescent COVID-19. CDR3 loop: CASSQFQGQAQYF. Here the CDR3 DNA reads TGTGCCAGCAGCCAATTTCAGGGTCAGGCGCAGTATTTT.